This is a list of T cell receptor beta chains from one sample in a study of a mutant IDH1 vaccine in newly diagnosed glioma. Repertoires were generated with immunoSEQ multiplex PCR, while TCRdb's copy carries only in-frame clones and drops some. The sample lists 50,000 to 65,000 clones, roughly 80% occurring once. These receptors have no identified antigens. The sequencing here drew on PBMCs, taken from a glioma patient whose treatment included an IDH1 peptide vaccine. The receptor source for this set is a woman in her forties or fifties with glioma. Each CDR3 is given with its conserved first and last residue. A D gene is named only where the DNA matches it firmly. Clone size appears in some rows only: once, few, many, or a class for an expanded clone.

D | size | J | V | DNA | CDR3
NA | NA | TRBJ2-7 | TRBV19 | TGTGCCAGTAGTATAGGCGGTAGATACGAGCAGTACTTC | CASSIGGRYEQYF
NA | NA | TRBJ2-3 | TRBV2 | TGTGCCAGCAGATACAGGGGAGGCGCGGGAAATACGCAGTATTTT | CASRYRGGAGNTQYF
NA | NA | TRBJ2-1 | TRBV9 | TGTGCCAGCAGCCCCCGTATAAGCCAGATAGATGAGCAGTTCTTC | CASSPRISQIDEQFF
NA | NA | TRBJ2-1 | TRBV5-1 | TGCGCCAGCGCGACGGGACTGGGGGCCTACAATGAGCAGTTCTTC | CASATGLGAYNEQFF
NA | NA | TRBJ2-7 | TRBV5-1 | TGCGCCAGCAGCTTGGCCAGAGGGAACGGCGACGAGCAGTACTTC | CASSLARGNGDEQYF
NA | NA | TRBJ2-1 | TRBV19 | TGTGCCAGTAGTATAGATTTCCCCTCCAATGAGCAGTTCTTC | CASSIDFPSNEQFF
NA | once | TRBJ2-7 | TRBV28 | TGTGCCAGCAGCCTCGCTGGGACAATCTACGAGCAGTACTTC | CASSLAGTIYEQYF
NA | NA | TRBJ2-1 | TRBV6-5 | TGTGCCAGCAGAAATAGGGGAAACAATGAGCAGTTCTTC | CASRNRGNNEQFF
NA | few | TRBJ1-1 | TRBV2 | TGTGCCAGCTGCCCTGTCTCGGACACTGAAGCTTTCTTT | CASCPVSDTEAFF
NA | NA | TRBJ1-5 | TRBV6-6 | TGTGCCAGCAGTTATGGAGCGGGCAATCAGCCCCAGCATTTT | CASSYGAGNQPQHF
NA | NA | TRBJ1-5 | TRBV6-5 | TGTGCCAGCAGTTACTCGGGGGGAAACCAGCCCCAGCATTTT | CASSYSGGNQPQHF
NA | NA | TRBJ1-5 | TRBV5-1 | TGCGCCAGCAGTCTTAGGGGGGGGGATCAGCCCCAGCATTTT | CASSLRGGDQPQHF
TRBD1 | once | TRBJ2-7 | TRBV29-1 | TGCAGCGTCCGCCGGGACAGGAGCTCCTACGAGCAGTACTTC | CSVRRDRSSYEQYF
NA | NA | TRBJ2-7 | TRBV10-3 | TGTGCCATCGAGACTCAGGGCTCCGAGCAGTACTTC | CAIETQGSEQYF
NA | NA | TRBJ2-2 | TRBV9 | TGTGCCAGCAGCCCCAGCGGTCGGGGGAACACCGGGGAGCTGTTTTTT | CASSPSGRGNTGELFF
NA | NA | TRBJ1-3 | TRBV9 | TGTGCCAGCAGCGTAGGGACTCAATCAAGGAACACCATATATTTT | CASSVGTQSRNTIYF
NA | NA | TRBJ1-1 | TRBV4-1 | TGCGCCAGCAGCCAAGAAGATGGCAGAAGAAACACTGAAGCTTTCTTT | CASSQEDGRRNTEAFF
TRBD1 | NA | TRBJ2-2 | TRBV9 | TGTGCCAGCAGCCCGAAGCCGGGACAGGGCACCGGGGAGCTGTTTTTT | CASSPKPGQGTGELFF
NA | NA | TRBJ2-3 | TRBV11-1 | TGTGCCAGCAGCTTAAGAGATACGCAGTATTTT | CASSLRDTQYF
NA | medium-sized | TRBJ1-2 | TRBV27 | TGTGCCAGCAGTGTACAGGGCGCTAACTATGGCTACACCTTC | CASSVQGANYGYTF
NA | once | TRBJ2-3 | TRBV5-1 | TGCGCCAGCAGCTTGAACAGGGAGACAGATACGCAGTATTTT | CASSLNRETDTQYF
TRBD1 | NA | TRBJ1-2 | TRBV27 | TGTGCCAGCAGTTACACAGGGGGCCCCCTCGCCTTC | CASSYTGGPLAF
NA | NA | TRBJ1-2 | TRBV28 | TGTGCCAGCAGTTTCCAGGGGACTGGCTACACCTTC | CASSFQGTGYTF
NA | NA | TRBJ1-2 | TRBV7-2 | TGTGCCAGCAGCTTAGTTACCGCGGCATTGGGTGACTATGGCTACACCTTC | CASSLVTAALGDYGYTF
NA | NA | TRBJ2-6 | TRBV2 | TGTGCCAGCAGCAGGGGTTACGGGGCCAACGTCCTGACTTTC | CASSRGYGANVLTF
NA | NA | TRBJ2-7 | TRBV27 | TGTGCCAGCAGTTTTAGGGTCGGCTACGAGCAGTACTTC | CASSFRVGYEQYF
TRBD2 | NA | TRBJ2-7 | TRBV6-5 | TGTGCCAGCACCCAGCTAGCGGGGGCCCAAGAGCAGTACTTC | CASTQLAGAQEQYF
NA | NA | TRBJ1-3 | TRBV6-5 | TGTGCCAGCAGCCCTTACTCTGGAAACACCATATATTTT | CASSPYSGNTIYF
TRBD1 | NA | TRBJ2-7 | TRBV25-1 | TGTGCCACCGGGACAGGGACTCTTAGCTCCTACGAGCAGTACTTC | CATGTGTLSSYEQYF
NA | NA | TRBJ1-2 | TRBV7-8 | TGTGCCAGCAGTGGGCCTAAATACTTGGATGGCTACACCTTC | CASSGPKYLDGYTF
NA | NA | TRBJ2-1 | TRBV7-2 | TGTGCCAGCAGCTCGGAGGTGGTTCCCTACAATGAGCAGTTCTTC | CASSSEVVPYNEQFF
TRBD1 | NA | TRBJ1-3 | TRBV2 | TGTGCCAGCAGTGGTAGGACAGGGGGAATCTCTGGAAACACCATATATTTT | CASSGRTGGISGNTIYF
TRBD1 | few | TRBJ2-5 | TRBV11-2 | TGTGCCAGCAGCGGACTCAGGGGGCGGCGAGAGACCCAGTACTTC | CASSGLRGRRETQYF
NA | NA | TRBJ1-5 | TRBV15 | TGTGCCACCAGCAGAGATATCCAGGGGCAGCCCCAGCATTTT | CATSRDIQGQPQHF
NA | NA | TRBJ2-3 | TRBV20-1 | TGCAGTGCCCCAGGTGGCGCGCAGTATTTT | CSAPGGAQYF
NA | NA | TRBJ1-2 | TRBV5-1 | TGCGCCAGCAGCTTACAGGATGTAACGGACGGCTACACCTTC | CASSLQDVTDGYTF
TRBD1 | once | TRBJ2-1 | TRBV11-1 | TGTGCCAGCAGCCCCGAAGGACAGGGGAGCTCCTACAATGAGCAGTTCTTC | CASSPEGQGSSYNEQFF